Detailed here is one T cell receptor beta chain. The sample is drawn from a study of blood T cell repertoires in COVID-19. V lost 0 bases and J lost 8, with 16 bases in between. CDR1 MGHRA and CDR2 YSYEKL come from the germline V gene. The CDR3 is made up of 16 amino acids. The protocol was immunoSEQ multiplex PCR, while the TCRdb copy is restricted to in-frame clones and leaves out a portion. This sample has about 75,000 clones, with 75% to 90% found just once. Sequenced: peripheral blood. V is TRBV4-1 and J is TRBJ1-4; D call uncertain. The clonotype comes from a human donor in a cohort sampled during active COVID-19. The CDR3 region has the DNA TGCGCCAGCAGCCAAGAGCGTAACGGGGAAGGGGAAAAACTGTTTTTT. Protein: CASSQERNGEGEKLFF.